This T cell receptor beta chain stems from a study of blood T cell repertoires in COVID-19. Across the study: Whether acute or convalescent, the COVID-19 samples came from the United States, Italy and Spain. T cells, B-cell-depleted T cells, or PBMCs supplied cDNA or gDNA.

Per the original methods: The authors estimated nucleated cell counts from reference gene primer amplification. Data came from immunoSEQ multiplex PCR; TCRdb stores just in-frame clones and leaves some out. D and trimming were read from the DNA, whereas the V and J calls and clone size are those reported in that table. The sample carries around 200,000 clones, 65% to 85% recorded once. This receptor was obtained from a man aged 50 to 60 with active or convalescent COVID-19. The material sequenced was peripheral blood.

In DNA, the CDR3 is TGTGCCAGCAGCTTAGAAGGACGGGGACTTGGGGGACTAGCCAAAAACATTCAGTACTTC. The encoded protein is CASSLEGRGLGGLAKNIQYF. The chain recombines TRBV7-8 with TRBJ2-4; maybe TRBD2 (6 bases). With 1 base removed from V and 0 bases from J, the gap between germline ends came to 22 bases. This CDR3 region has 20 residues. CDR1 SGHVS and CDR2 FQNEAQ come from the germline V gene.